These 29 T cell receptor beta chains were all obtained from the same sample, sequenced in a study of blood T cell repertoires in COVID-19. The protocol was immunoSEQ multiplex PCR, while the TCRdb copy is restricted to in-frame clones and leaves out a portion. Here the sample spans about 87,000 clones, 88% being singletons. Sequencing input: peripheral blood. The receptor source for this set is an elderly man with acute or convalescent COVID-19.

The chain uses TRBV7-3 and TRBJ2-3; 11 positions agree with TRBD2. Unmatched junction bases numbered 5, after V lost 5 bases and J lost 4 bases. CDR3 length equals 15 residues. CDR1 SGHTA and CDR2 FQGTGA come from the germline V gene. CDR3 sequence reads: CASSPSGRSSDTQYF. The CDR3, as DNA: TGTGCCAGCAGCCCTAGCGGGAGGTCTTCAGATACGCAGTATTTT.

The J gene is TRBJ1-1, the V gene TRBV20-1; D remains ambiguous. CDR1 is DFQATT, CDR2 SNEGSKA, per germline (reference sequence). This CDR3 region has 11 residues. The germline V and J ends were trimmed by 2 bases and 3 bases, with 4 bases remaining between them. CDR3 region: CSARRDTEAFF. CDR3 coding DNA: TGCAGTGCTAGACGGGACACTGAAGCTTTCTTT.

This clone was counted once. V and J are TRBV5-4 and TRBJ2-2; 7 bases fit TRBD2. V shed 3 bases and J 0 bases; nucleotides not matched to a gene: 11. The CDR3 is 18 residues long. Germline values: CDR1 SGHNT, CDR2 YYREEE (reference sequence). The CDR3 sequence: CASSSSSGLAANTGELFF. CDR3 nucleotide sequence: TGTGCCAGCAGCTCGTCCTCCGGGCTAGCGGCGAACACCGGGGAGCTGTTTTTT.

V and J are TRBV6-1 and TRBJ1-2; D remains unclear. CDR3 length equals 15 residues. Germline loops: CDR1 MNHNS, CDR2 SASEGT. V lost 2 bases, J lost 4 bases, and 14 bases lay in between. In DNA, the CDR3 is TGTGCCAGCAGTGAAAACCGGGGAGGGCCCTATGGCTACACCTTC. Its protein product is CASSENRGGPYGYTF.

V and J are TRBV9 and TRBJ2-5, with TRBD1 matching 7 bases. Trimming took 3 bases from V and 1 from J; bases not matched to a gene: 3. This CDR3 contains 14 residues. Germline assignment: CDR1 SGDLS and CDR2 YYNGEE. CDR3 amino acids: CASSARQGQETQYF. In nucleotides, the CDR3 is TGTGCCAGCAGCGCAAGACAGGGCCAAGAGACCCAGTACTTC.

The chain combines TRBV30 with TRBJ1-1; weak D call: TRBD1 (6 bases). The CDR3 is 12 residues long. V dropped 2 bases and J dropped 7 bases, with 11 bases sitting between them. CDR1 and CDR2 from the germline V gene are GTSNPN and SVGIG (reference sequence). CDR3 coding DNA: TGTGCCTGGAGTACAGGGAGTAATGAAGCTTTCTTT. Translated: CAWSTGSNEAFF.

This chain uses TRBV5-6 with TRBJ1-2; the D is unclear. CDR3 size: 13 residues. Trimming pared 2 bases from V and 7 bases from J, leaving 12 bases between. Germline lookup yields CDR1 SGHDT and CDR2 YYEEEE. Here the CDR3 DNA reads TGTGCCAGCAGCTTCCCCGGAGCGGCTGGCTACACCTTC. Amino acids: CASSFPGAAGYTF.

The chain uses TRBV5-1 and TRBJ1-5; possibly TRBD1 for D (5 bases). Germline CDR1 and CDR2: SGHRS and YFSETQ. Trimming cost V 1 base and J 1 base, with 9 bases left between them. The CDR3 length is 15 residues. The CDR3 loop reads CASSLTGVSNQPQHF. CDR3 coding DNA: TGCGCCAGCAGCTTGACAGGAGTCAGCAATCAGCCCCAGCATTTT. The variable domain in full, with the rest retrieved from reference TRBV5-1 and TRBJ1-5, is KAGVTQTPRYLIKTRGQQVTLSCSPISGHRSVSWYQQTPGQGLQFLFEYFSETQRNKGNFPGRFSGRQFSNSRSEMNVSTLELGDSALYLCASSLTGVSNQPQHFGDGTRLSIL.

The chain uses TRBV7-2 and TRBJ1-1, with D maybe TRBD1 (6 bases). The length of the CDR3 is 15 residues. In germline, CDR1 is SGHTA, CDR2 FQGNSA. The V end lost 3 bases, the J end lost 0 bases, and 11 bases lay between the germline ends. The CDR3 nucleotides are TGTGCCAGCAGCTTTCAGACAGGAGTGAACACTGAAGCTTTCTTT. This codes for CASSFQTGVNTEAFF.

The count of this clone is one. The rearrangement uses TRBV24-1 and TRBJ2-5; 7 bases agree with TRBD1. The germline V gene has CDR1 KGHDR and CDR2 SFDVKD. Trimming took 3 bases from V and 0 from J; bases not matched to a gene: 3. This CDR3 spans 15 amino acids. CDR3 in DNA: TGTGCCACCAGTGATGGGACAGATTACCAAGAGACCCAGTACTTC. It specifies CATSDGTDYQETQYF.

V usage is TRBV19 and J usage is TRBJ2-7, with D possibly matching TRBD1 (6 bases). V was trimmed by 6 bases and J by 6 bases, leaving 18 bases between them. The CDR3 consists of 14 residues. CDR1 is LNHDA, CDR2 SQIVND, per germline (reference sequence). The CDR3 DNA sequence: TGTGCCAGTAGCCAACAGGGCCGACGGGGCGAGCAGTACTTC. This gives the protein CASSQQGRRGEQYF.

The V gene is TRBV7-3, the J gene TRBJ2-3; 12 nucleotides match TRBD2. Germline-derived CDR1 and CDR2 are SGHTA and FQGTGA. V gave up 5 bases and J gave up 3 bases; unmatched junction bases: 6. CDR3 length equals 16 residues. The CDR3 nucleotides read TGTGCCAGCAGCCCTAGCGGGGGGGTGGGTACAGATACGCAGTATTTT. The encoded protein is CASSPSGGVGTDTQYF.

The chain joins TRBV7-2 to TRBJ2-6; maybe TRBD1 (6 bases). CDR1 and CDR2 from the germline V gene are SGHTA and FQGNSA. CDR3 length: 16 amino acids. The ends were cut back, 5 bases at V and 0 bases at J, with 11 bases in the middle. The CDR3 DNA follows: TGTGCCAGCAGCATACAGGGAAACTCTGGGGCCAACGTCCTGACTTTC. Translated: CASSIQGNSGANVLTF.

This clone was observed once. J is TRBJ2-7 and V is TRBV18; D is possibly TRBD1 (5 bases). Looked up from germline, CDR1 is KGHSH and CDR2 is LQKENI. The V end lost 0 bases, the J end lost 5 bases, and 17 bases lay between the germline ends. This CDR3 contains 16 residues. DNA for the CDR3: TGTGCCAGCTCACCACCGGGTAGGGGTCTCGGACACGAGCAGTACTTC. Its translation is CASSPPGRGLGHEQYF.

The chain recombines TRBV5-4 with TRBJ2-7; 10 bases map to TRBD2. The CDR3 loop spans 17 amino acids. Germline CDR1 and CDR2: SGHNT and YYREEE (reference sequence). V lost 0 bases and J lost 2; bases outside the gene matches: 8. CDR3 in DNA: TGTGCCAGCAGCTTGGGGGGTAGCGGGAGGCGCACCTACGAGCAGTACTTC. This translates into CASSLGGSGRRTYEQYF. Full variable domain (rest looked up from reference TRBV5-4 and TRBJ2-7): ETGVTQSPTHLIKTRGQQVTLRCSSQSGHNTVSWYQQALGQGPQFIFQYYREEENGRGNFPPRFSGLQFPNYSSELNVNALELDDSALYLCASSLGGSGRRTYEQYFGPGTRLTVT.

CDR3 region: CASSEYCDRGYSNQPQHF. As DNA, the CDR3 is TGCGCCAGCAGTGAGTATTGCGACAGGGGGTATAGCAATCAGCCCCAGCATTTT. The rearrangement joins TRBV10-1 to TRBJ1-5, with 9 positions matching TRBD1. The CDR3 runs to 18 residues. The J segment lost 0 bases and the V segment lost 1 base, leaving 7 bases of the junction unmatched. Germline-derived CDR1 and CDR2 are WNHNN and SYGVQD (reference sequence).

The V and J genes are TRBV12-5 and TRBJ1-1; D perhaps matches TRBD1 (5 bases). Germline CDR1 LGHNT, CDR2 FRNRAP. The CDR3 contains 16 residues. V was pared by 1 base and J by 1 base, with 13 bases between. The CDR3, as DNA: TGTGCTAGTGGTTTGGCCCCGGGGGGGGAGAACACTGAAGCTTTCTTT. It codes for CASGLAPGGENTEAFF.

This CDR3 reads CASSFNGGAREQYF. The DNA for the CDR3 is TGTGCCAGCAGCTTTAACGGGGGGGCCCGAGAGCAGTACTTC. The chain is built from TRBV5-6 and TRBJ2-7; 8 bases agree with TRBD2. The CDR3 is 14 amino acids. V gave up 2 bases and J gave up 7 bases; unmatched junction bases: 8. The germline gives CDR1 SGHDT, CDR2 YYEEEE.

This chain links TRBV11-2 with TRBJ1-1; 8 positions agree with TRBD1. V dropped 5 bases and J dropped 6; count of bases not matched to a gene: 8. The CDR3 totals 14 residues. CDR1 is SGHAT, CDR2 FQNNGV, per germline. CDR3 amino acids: CASSPQGGIAEAFF. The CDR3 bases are TGTGCCAGCAGCCCACAGGGGGGCATCGCTGAAGCTTTCTTT.

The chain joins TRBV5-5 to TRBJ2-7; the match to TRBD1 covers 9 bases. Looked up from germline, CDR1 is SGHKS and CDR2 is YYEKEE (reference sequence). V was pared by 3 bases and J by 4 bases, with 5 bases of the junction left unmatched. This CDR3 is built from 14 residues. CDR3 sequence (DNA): TGTGCCAGCAGCTCCCGGGACAGGGAGTACGAGCAGTACTTC. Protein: CASSSRDREYEQYF.

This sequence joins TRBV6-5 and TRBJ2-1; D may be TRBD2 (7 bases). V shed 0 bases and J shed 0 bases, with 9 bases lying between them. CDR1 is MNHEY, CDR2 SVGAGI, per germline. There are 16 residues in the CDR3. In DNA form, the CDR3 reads TGTGCCAGCAGTTACTCGAGGGGGGGCTCCTACAATGAGCAGTTCTTC. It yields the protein CASSYSRGGSYNEQFF.

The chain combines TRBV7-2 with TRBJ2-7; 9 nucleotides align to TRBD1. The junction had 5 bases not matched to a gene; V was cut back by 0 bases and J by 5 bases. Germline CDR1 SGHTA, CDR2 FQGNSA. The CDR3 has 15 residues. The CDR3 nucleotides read TGTGCCAGCAGCTTAGCTACAGGGGGCTGGAACGAGCAGTACTTC. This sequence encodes CASSLATGGWNEQYF.

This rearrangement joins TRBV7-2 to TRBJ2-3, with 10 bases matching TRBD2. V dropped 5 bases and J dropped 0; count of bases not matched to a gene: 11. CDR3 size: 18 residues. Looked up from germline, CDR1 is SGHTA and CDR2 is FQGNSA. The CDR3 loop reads CASSNRRTSGTSTDTQYF. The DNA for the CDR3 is TGTGCCAGCAGCAACCGAAGGACTAGCGGCACTAGCACAGATACGCAGTATTTT.

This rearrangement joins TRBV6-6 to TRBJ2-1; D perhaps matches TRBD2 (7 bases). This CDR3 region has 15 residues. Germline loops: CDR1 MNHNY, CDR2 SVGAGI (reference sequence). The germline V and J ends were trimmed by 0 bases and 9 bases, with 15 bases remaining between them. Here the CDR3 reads CASSYSIAGEGEQFF. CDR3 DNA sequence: TGTGCCAGCAGTTACTCGATAGCAGGGGAGGGTGAGCAGTTCTTC.

The CDR3 nucleotides read TGTGCCAGTAGTATAGTCCCCCGACAGGGGAGCAATCAGCCCCAGCATTTT. Translation: CASSIVPRQGSNQPQHF. This rearrangement joins TRBV19 to TRBJ1-5; 8 bases are shared with TRBD1. J gave up 1 base and V 1 base, and 6 bases lay outside the gene matches. Per germline, CDR1 LNHDA and CDR2 SQIVND (reference sequence). There are 17 residues in the CDR3. Supplemented by reference TRBV19 and TRBJ1-5, the full variable domain reads DGGITQSPKYLFRKEGQNVTLSCEQNLNHDAMYWYRQDPGQGLRLIYYSQIVNDFQKGDIAEGYSVSREKKESFPLTVTSAQKNPTAFYLCASSIVPRQGSNQPQHFGDGTRLSIL.

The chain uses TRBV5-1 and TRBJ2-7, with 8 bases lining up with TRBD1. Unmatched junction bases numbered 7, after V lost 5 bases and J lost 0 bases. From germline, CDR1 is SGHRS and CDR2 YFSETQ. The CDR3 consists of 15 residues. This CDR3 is CASSSGQGSSYEQYF. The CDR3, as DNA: TGCGCCAGCAGTTCAGGACAGGGTAGCTCCTACGAGCAGTACTTC.

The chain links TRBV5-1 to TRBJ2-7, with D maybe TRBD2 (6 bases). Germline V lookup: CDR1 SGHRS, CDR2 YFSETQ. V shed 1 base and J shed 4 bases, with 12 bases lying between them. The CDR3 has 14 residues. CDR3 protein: CASSLLTGTYEQYF. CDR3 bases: TGCGCCAGCAGCTTGTTAACCGGGACTTACGAGCAGTACTTC.

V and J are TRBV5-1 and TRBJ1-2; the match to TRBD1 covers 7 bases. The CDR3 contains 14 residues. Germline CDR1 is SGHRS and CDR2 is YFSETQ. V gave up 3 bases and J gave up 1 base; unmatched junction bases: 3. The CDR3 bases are TGCGCCAGCAGCTCGGGACAGCTTAACTATGGCTACACCTTC. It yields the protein CASSSGQLNYGYTF.

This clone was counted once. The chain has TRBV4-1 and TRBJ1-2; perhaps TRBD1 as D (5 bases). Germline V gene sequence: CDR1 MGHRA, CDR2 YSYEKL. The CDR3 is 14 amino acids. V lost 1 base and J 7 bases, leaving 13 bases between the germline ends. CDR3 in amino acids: CASSQGLGLSGYTF. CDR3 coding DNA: TGCGCCAGCAGCCAAGGTCTGGGGCTCTCTGGCTACACCTTC.